This T cell receptor (beta chain) was retrieved from a study of blood T cell repertoires in COVID-19. Clones were read by immunoSEQ multiplex PCR, and TCRdb kept only the in-frame ones, dropping some. Here the sample spans over 110,000 clones, over 75% being singletons. Germline-derived CDR1 and CDR2 are SGHTA and FQGNSA. Trimming left V 4 bases short and J 0 bases short, with 11 bases between. CDR3 length equals 15 residues. This TCR was sampled from a man aged 45 to 65 in a cohort exposed to, infected with or recovered from COVID-19 (not recorded which). The chain employs TRBV7-2 and TRBJ2-3; D remains unclear. Sequencing input: PBMCs or T cells enriched from blood (not recorded which). CDR3 loop: CASSSFLISTDTQYF. In nucleotides, the CDR3 is TGTGCCAGCAGCTCTTTTCTAATTAGCACAGATACGCAGTATTTT.